This T cell receptor beta chain was recorded in a study of blood T cells in healthy people across ages. As for the study in general: When template switching was applied, about one barcoded beta molecule was captured per two T cells.

The study, taken as a whole, reports: Higher diversity, along with more naive CD4+ cells, distinguished long-lived donors from aged donors. Age brought a roughly linear fall in TCR beta diversity measured per million T cells.

Primers used in a second PCR of roughly 7 to 12 cycles were a sample-barcoded 5' primer and a J-beta primer mix. TCRdb analysed the 5' RACE reads with MiXCR anew, one entry per CDR3 protein. The sample shows 1.5 million to 2 million distinct CDR3 sequences, 28% of them seen only once. This clonotype was observed at least ten times. Its antigen is not known. This TCR came from a woman aged 30 to 39 in good health. Sequenced material: blood.

CDR3 nucleotides: TGTGCCAGCAGCCCGACTCCTACGGGCGAGCAGTACTTC. This encodes CASSPTPTGEQYF. This chain joins TRBV7-2 and TRBJ2-7; D gene ambiguous. The CDR3 is 13 amino acids. The germline CDR1 and CDR2 sequences are SGHTA and FQGNSA. Trimming took off 5 bases at V and 6 bases at J, with 14 bases between the two ends. Complete variable domain (other parts from reference TRBV7-2 and TRBJ2-7): GAGVSQSPSNKVTEKGKDVELRCDPISGHTALYWYRQSLGQGLEFLIYFQGNSAPDKSGLPSDRFSAERTGGSVSTLTIQRTQQEDSAVYLCASSPTPTGEQYFGPGTRLTVT.